These T cell receptor beta chains were read from a single sample in a study of T cells in Graves' hyperthyroidism and ophthalmopathy. TCRdb redid the calling of the multiplex PCR reads with MiXCR, one entry per CDR3 protein. This table has fewer than 550,000 distinct CDR3 sequences, about 15% appearing once. The sequencing input was blood. The receptors stem from a woman aged 18 to 35 with Graves' hyperthyroidism. Both conserved end residues are part of each CDR3. A D gene is named only where the DNA matches it firmly. Clone size is stated in some rows and not others, as once, few, many or a class when expanded.

J gene: TRBJ1-1
D gene: .
clone size: few
V gene: TRBV18
CDR3 DNA: TGTGCCAGCTCACCAAAAATCCGGGGGGCAGGGGCGAACACTGAAGCTTTCTTT
CDR3 protein: CASSPKIRGAGANTEAFF

J gene: TRBJ2-1
D gene: TRBD2
clone size: many
V gene: TRBV2
CDR3 DNA: TGTGCCAGCTTACTAGCGGGATCGGATGAGCAGTTCTTC
CDR3 protein: CASLLAGSDEQFF

J gene: TRBJ2-7
D gene: .
clone size: many
V gene: TRBV10-3
CDR3 DNA: TGTGCCATCAGCGACACCTCCGGGACTCCCTACGAGCAGTACTTC
CDR3 protein: CAISDTSGTPYEQYF

J gene: TRBJ2-7
D gene: TRBD1
clone size: .
V gene: TRBV4-2
CDR3 DNA: TGTGCCAGCAGCGAATCTCCGGGACAGCCCTACGAGCAGTACTTC
CDR3 protein: CASSESPGQPYEQYF

J gene: TRBJ1-5
D gene: TRBD1
clone size: few
V gene: TRBV4-1
CDR3 DNA: TGCGCCAGCAGCCAAGATATTCCAGGGGGCGATCAGCCCCAGCATTTT
CDR3 protein: CASSQDIPGGDQPQHF

J gene: TRBJ2-2
D gene: TRBD1
clone size: few
V gene: TRBV10-3
CDR3 DNA: TGTGCCATCAGTGAGGGACAGGGTAACACCGGGGAGCTGTTTTTT
CDR3 protein: CAISEGQGNTGELFF

J gene: TRBJ2-2
D gene: .
clone size: few
V gene: TRBV6-2/TRBV6-3
CDR3 DNA: TGTGCCAGCAGTTACTTGTCGACGGGCGTGGGCGGGGAGCTGTTTTTT
CDR3 protein: CASSYLSTGVGGELFF

J gene: TRBJ1-4
D gene: TRBD1
clone size: few
V gene: TRBV3-1
CDR3 DNA: TGTGCCAGCAGCCAGTTCCGCGGTAGGACAGGGCTGAATGAAAAACTGTTTTTT
CDR3 protein: CASSQFRGRTGLNEKLFF

J gene: TRBJ1-1
D gene: .
clone size: many
V gene: TRBV20-1
CDR3 DNA: TGCAGTGCTAGAGGCGACAGTTTGTTCACTGAAGCTTTCTTT
CDR3 protein: CSARGDSLFTEAFF

J gene: TRBJ1-4
D gene: TRBD1
clone size: .
V gene: TRBV4-2
CDR3 DNA: TGTGCCAGCAGCCAAGGACAGGGGGCGGATGAAAAACTGTTTTTT
CDR3 protein: CASSQGQGADEKLFF

J gene: TRBJ1-1
D gene: .
clone size: many
V gene: TRBV7-9
CDR3 DNA: TGTGCCAGCAGCCCAGGTAGCGGCCTATGGGCTTTCTTT
CDR3 protein: CASSPGSGLWAFF

J gene: TRBJ1-6
D gene: .
clone size: .
V gene: TRBV15
CDR3 DNA: TGTGCCACCAGCAGAGATGGGCGGATAGATTCACCCCTCCACTTT
CDR3 protein: CATSRDGRIDSPLHF

J gene: TRBJ1-2
D gene: .
clone size: .
V gene: TRBV7-2
CDR3 DNA: TGTGCCAGCAGCCCAGCGAAGGGTGGCTACACCTTC
CDR3 protein: CASSPAKGGYTF

J gene: TRBJ1-3
D gene: .
clone size: many
V gene: TRBV7-8
CDR3 DNA: TGTGCCAGCAGCTTACCGAGGTCTGGAAACACCATATATTTT
CDR3 protein: CASSLPRSGNTIYF

J gene: TRBJ1-3
D gene: TRBD1
clone size: .
V gene: TRBV19
CDR3 DNA: TGTGCCATTCACTTGGGACAGGGAAACTCTGGAAACACCATATATTTT
CDR3 protein: CAIHLGQGNSGNTIYF

J gene: TRBJ2-7
D gene: .
clone size: many
V gene: TRBV6-2/TRBV6-3
CDR3 DNA: TGTGCCAGCAAGGACGGCGGGGAATCCGAGCAGTACTTC
CDR3 protein: CASKDGGESEQYF

J gene: TRBJ1-1
D gene: .
clone size: many
V gene: TRBV13
CDR3 DNA: TGTGCCAGCAGCTTAGGTGGCAGGGGCACTGAAGCTTTCTTT
CDR3 protein: CASSLGGRGTEAFF

J gene: TRBJ2-7
D gene: .
clone size: many
V gene: TRBV9
CDR3 DNA: TGTGCCAGCAGCGTAGTTCCGAACTCCTACGAGCAGTACTTC
CDR3 protein: CASSVVPNSYEQYF

J gene: TRBJ1-5
D gene: TRBD1
clone size: many
V gene: TRBV6-1
CDR3 DNA: TGTGCCAGCAGCGAGGCAGGGGGAGGACAGCCCCAGCATTTT
CDR3 protein: CASSEAGGGQPQHF

J gene: TRBJ1-1
D gene: .
clone size: many
V gene: TRBV15
CDR3 DNA: TGTGCCACCAGCAGAGATAGGCAGGTCAGAGCTTTCTTT
CDR3 protein: CATSRDRQVRAFF

J gene: TRBJ1-2
D gene: TRBD1
clone size: many
V gene: TRBV20-1
CDR3 DNA: TGCAGTGCTAGTCTAAGGGGACAGGGTTCCTATGGCTACACCTTC
CDR3 protein: CSASLRGQGSYGYTF

J gene: TRBJ1-5
D gene: .
clone size: .
V gene: TRBV20-1
CDR3 DNA: TGCAGTGCTAGAGAGGAGGGGCTAAGGCAGCCCCAGCATTTT
CDR3 protein: CSAREEGLRQPQHF

J gene: TRBJ2-7
D gene: .
clone size: .
V gene: TRBV3-1
CDR3 DNA: TGTGCCAGCAGCCGTAACTCGTTGGCAGGGTGGGGCTACGAGCAGTACTTC
CDR3 protein: CASSRNSLAGWGYEQYF

J gene: TRBJ2-1
D gene: .
clone size: many
V gene: TRBV28
CDR3 DNA: TGTGCCAGCACCTGGGGCGGCAATGAGCAGTTCTTC
CDR3 protein: CASTWGGNEQFF

J gene: TRBJ2-7
D gene: .
clone size: few
V gene: TRBV10-3
CDR3 DNA: TGTGCCATCAGTGAGTGGGATGATGCCTACGAGCAGTACTTC
CDR3 protein: CAISEWDDAYEQYF

J gene: TRBJ2-3
D gene: .
clone size: many
V gene: TRBV20-1
CDR3 DNA: TGCAGTGCTAGAGATCTAAGGGGTCGGCCAGATACGCAGTATTTT
CDR3 protein: CSARDLRGRPDTQYF

J gene: TRBJ1-1
D gene: TRBD1
clone size: many
V gene: TRBV7-6
CDR3 DNA: TGTGCCAGCAGCCGCAGACGGGACAGTAGCAACACTGAAGCTTTCTTT
CDR3 protein: CASSRRRDSSNTEAFF

J gene: TRBJ1-2
D gene: TRBD1
clone size: .
V gene: TRBV20-1
CDR3 DNA: TGCAGTGTTACCGAGACAGGGGGCCACTATGGCTACACCTTC
CDR3 protein: CSVTETGGHYGYTF

J gene: TRBJ2-7
D gene: .
clone size: .
V gene: TRBV3-1
CDR3 DNA: TGTGCCAGCAGCCAAGTAGCAAGCCACGAGCAGTACTTC
CDR3 protein: CASSQVASHEQYF

J gene: TRBJ1-1
D gene: .
clone size: few
V gene: TRBV4-1
CDR3 DNA: TGCGCCAGCAGCCAAGATGCGGGGAACACTGAAGCTTTCTTT
CDR3 protein: CASSQDAGNTEAFF

J gene: TRBJ2-1
D gene: .
clone size: .
V gene: TRBV12-3/TRBV12-4
CDR3 DNA: TGTGCCAGCAGTCCCCGACTTGGCGATGAGCAGTTCTTC
CDR3 protein: CASSPRLGDEQFF

J gene: TRBJ1-1
D gene: TRBD1
clone size: many
V gene: TRBV11-2
CDR3 DNA: TGTGCCAGCAGCTCCCCCCAGGGGGCAAAGGCCGGCGGAGCTTTCTTT
CDR3 protein: CASSSPQGAKAGGAFF

J gene: TRBJ1-2
D gene: .
clone size: many
V gene: TRBV6-4
CDR3 DNA: TGTGCCAGCAGTGACTCGAGAGCGGGTGGCTACACCTTC
CDR3 protein: CASSDSRAGGYTF

J gene: TRBJ2-5
D gene: .
clone size: many
V gene: TRBV11-2
CDR3 DNA: TGTGCCAGCGTGACCGCGGGAGAGACCCAGTACTTC
CDR3 protein: CASVTAGETQYF

J gene: TRBJ2-7
D gene: .
clone size: many
V gene: TRBV18
CDR3 DNA: TGTGCCAGCTCACCCTCCAACCTAGGGCTCTACGAGCAGTACTTC
CDR3 protein: CASSPSNLGLYEQYF

J gene: TRBJ2-7
D gene: TRBD1
clone size: many
V gene: TRBV6-1
CDR3 DNA: TGTGCCAGCAGTGAAGCTCAAGACAGGGTAGATTTCTACGAGCAGTACTTC
CDR3 protein: CASSEAQDRVDFYEQYF

J gene: TRBJ1-5
D gene: .
clone size: few
V gene: TRBV19
CDR3 DNA: TGTGCCAGTAGTTGGGGCAGCATTAGCAATCAGCCCCAGCATTTT
CDR3 protein: CASSWGSISNQPQHF

J gene: TRBJ1-3
D gene: .
clone size: .
V gene: TRBV9
CDR3 DNA: TGTGCCAGCAGCGTGGACCTTGGGACGTGGGGAAACACCATATATTTT
CDR3 protein: CASSVDLGTWGNTIYF

J gene: TRBJ1-4
D gene: .
clone size: few
V gene: TRBV28
CDR3 DNA: TGTGCCAGCAGTTTGGCCGGGCTGGGAAAACTGTTTTTT
CDR3 protein: CASSLAGLGKLFF

J gene: TRBJ1-1
D gene: .
clone size: many
V gene: TRBV6-2/TRBV6-3
CDR3 DNA: TGTGCCAGCAGTTACGGGTTTTTCGACACTGAAGCTTTCTTT
CDR3 protein: CASSYGFFDTEAFF

J gene: TRBJ2-3
D gene: TRBD1
clone size: .
V gene: TRBV6-1
CDR3 DNA: TGTGCCAGCAGGTATGGGACAGTCACAGATACGCAGTATTTT
CDR3 protein: CASRYGTVTDTQYF

J gene: TRBJ2-7
D gene: .
clone size: few
V gene: TRBV7-6
CDR3 DNA: TGTGCCAGCAGCCCTACAGGGAGAGTTAAAAGAGGGGCCTACGAGCAGTACTTC
CDR3 protein: CASSPTGRVKRGAYEQYF

J gene: TRBJ2-7
D gene: .
clone size: .
V gene: TRBV6-1
CDR3 DNA: TGTGCCAGCAGTCTAGAGGTCCAATCCTACGAGCAGTACTTC
CDR3 protein: CASSLEVQSYEQYF

J gene: TRBJ2-3
D gene: TRBD2
clone size: many
V gene: TRBV7-6
CDR3 DNA: TGTGCCAGCAGCCCCCGTAGCGGGAGCACAGATACGCAGTATTTT
CDR3 protein: CASSPRSGSTDTQYF

J gene: TRBJ2-3
D gene: TRBD2
clone size: many
V gene: TRBV5-1
CDR3 DNA: TGCGCCAGCAGCGGGACGACCGGGATCTTGAGAGCGGGAGCGGATACGCAGTATTTT
CDR3 protein: CASSGTTGILRAGADTQYF

J gene: TRBJ2-1
D gene: .
clone size: many
V gene: TRBV20-1
CDR3 DNA: TGCAGTGCCGGGGGTGGGGGAGCCCACTACAATGAGCAGTTCTTC
CDR3 protein: CSAGGGGAHYNEQFF

J gene: TRBJ1-1
D gene: TRBD1
clone size: .
V gene: TRBV28
CDR3 DNA: TGTGCCAGCAGCCACACACAGGGGGTGGACACTGAAGCTTTCTTT
CDR3 protein: CASSHTQGVDTEAFF

J gene: TRBJ2-3
D gene: .
clone size: many
V gene: TRBV5-1
CDR3 DNA: TGCGCCAGCAGCCTCCAGGCGGCTACGCAGTATTTT
CDR3 protein: CASSLQAATQYF

J gene: TRBJ2-1
D gene: TRBD1
clone size: .
V gene: TRBV6-6
CDR3 DNA: TGTGCCAGCAGTTACGGCCGGACAGGGAATCGGAATGAGCAGTTCTTC
CDR3 protein: CASSYGRTGNRNEQFF